Presented here are 7 T cell receptor beta chains from one specimen sequenced in a study of blood T cell repertoires in COVID-19. This table comes from immunoSEQ multiplex PCR, and its TCRdb copy is limited to in-frame clones, with some not included. The repertoire consists of 50,000 to 70,000 clones, with around 65% occurring once and the leading ten covering roughly 50%. The sample comprised PBMCs or T cells enriched from blood (not recorded which). These receptors all come from a woman aged 55-75 years who had been exposed to COVID-19.

The chain uses TRBV9 and TRBJ1-5, with D perhaps matching TRBD1 (6 bases). V was clipped by 0 bases and J by 0 bases, with 7 bases between them. The CDR3 sequence is 15 residues long. CDR1 and CDR2 from the germline V gene are SGDLS and YYNGEE. The CDR3 spells CASSVAGDSNQPQHF. The CDR3 nucleotides are TGTGCCAGCAGCGTAGCAGGGGATAGCAATCAGCCCCAGCATTTT. Using reference TRBV9 and TRBJ1-5 for the parts outside the CDR3, the full variable domain is DSGVTQTPKHLITATGQRVTLRCSPRSGDLSVYWYQQSLDQGLQFLIQYYNGEERAKGNILERFSAQQFPDLHSELNLSSLELGDSALYFCASSVAGDSNQPQHFGDGTRLSIL.

The rearrangement uses TRBV28 and TRBJ2-3; TRBD2 matches 11 bases. V was clipped by 5 bases and J by 2 bases; unmatched bases: 3. The CDR3 runs 15 residues. Germline loops: CDR1 MDHEN, CDR2 SYDVKM. The CDR3 reads CASSASGGYTDTQYF. In DNA, the CDR3 is TGTGCCAGCAGTGCTAGCGGGGGGTACACAGATACGCAGTATTTT.

A single count supports this clone. The chain joins TRBV12-1 to TRBJ1-3; the table's D call of TRBD1 was not tested on the DNA. TRBV12-1 is noted as a pseudogene. The CDR3 spans 19 residues. The CDR3 spells CASPPIDRGSSTSGNTIYF. The CDR3 DNA follows: TGTGCCAGCCCCCCCATCGACAGGGGATCTTCCACCTCTGGAAACACCATATATTTT.

The chain couples TRBV6-7 to TRBJ2-2; 12 positions agree with TRBD2. TRBV6-7 is designated an ORF whose function remains uncertain. The CDR3 has 16 residues. V shed 6 bases and J 8 bases; nucleotides not matched to a gene: 10. The chain's CDR3 is CASSRGTSGLVGELFF. As DNA, the CDR3 is TGTGCCAGCAGCCGGGGGACTAGCGGGCTGGTGGGGGAGCTGTTTTTT.

The gene calls are TRBV6-5 and TRBJ1-1; D is possibly TRBD1 (5 bases). Germline V lookup: CDR1 MNHEY, CDR2 SVGAGI. This CDR3 comprises 14 residues. The V end was cut by 5 bases, the J end by 5 bases, with 15 bases between. CDR3 residues: CASSKGPGETEAFF. DNA for the CDR3: TGTGCCAGCAGTAAGGGGCCGGGGGAGACTGAAGCTTTCTTT.

This clone was counted a single time. This chain uses TRBV9 with TRBJ2-3, with 8 bases identical to TRBD2. The J segment lost 0 bases and the V segment lost 3 bases, leaving 15 bases of the junction unmatched. Germline V lookup: CDR1 SGDLS, CDR2 YYNGEE. The CDR3 runs 19 residues. CDR3 protein: CASSARLAGGGPSTDTQYF. CDR3 in DNA: TGTGCCAGCAGCGCCCGGTTGGCGGGGGGAGGCCCTAGCACAGATACGCAGTATTTT.

This clone appeared a few times. The sample carries other DNA sequences with the same CDR3. CDR3 coding DNA: TGTGCCAGCAGCGTAGGAGGGCGAAACACCGGGGAGCTGTTTTTT. Its translation: CASSVGGRNTGELFF. The chain links TRBV9 to TRBJ2-2, with a weak D call TRBD2 (5 bases). This CDR3 contains 15 residues. In germline, CDR1 is SGDLS, CDR2 YYNGEE. V lost 0 bases, J lost 2 bases, and 8 bases lay in between.